This TCR beta chain was identified in a study of cytomegalovirus exposure and HLA in healthy donors. V was clipped by 3 bases and J by 3 bases; unmatched bases: 0. Germline V gene data show CDR1 as SGHRS and CDR2 as YFSETQ. The CDR3 loop spans 13 amino acids. The PCR made use of 60 Vbeta and 13 Jbeta primers. This table comes from immunoSEQ multiplex PCR, and its TCRdb copy is limited to in-frame clones, with some not included. The sample holds nearly 300,000 clones, roughly 90% seen once. Sequenced sample: PBMCs. This receptor was taken from a man in his forties in good health and CMV-seropositive. This chain links TRBV5-1 with TRBJ2-7, with 10 bases matching TRBD1. Here the CDR3 reads CASSWDRGYEQYF. The CDR3 DNA is TGCGCCAGCAGCTGGGACAGGGGCTACGAGCAGTACTTC.